A single sample gave rise to the 20 T cell receptor beta chains below, sequenced in a study of blood T cell repertoires in COVID-19. Method: immunoSEQ multiplex PCR; TCRdb's copy keeps in-frame clones and lacks some. The table lists some 120,000 clones, over 60% of them singletons, with under 45% in the top ten. The sample consisted of peripheral blood. These receptor sequences come from a man aged 35 to 55 with active or convalescent COVID-19.

This rearrangement joins TRBV2 to TRBJ1-3, with unresolved D. The CDR3 has 13 amino acids. Germline V lookup: CDR1 SNHLY, CDR2 FYNNEI. V gave up 7 bases and J gave up 6 bases, with 13 bases separating them. In nucleotides, the CDR3 is TGTGCCAGCATAGTTGACACGGCAAACACCATATATTTT. Translated: CASIVDTANTIYF. Together with reference TRBV2 and TRBJ1-3, the CDR3 gives the full variable domain: EPEVTQTPSHQVTQMGQEVILRCVPISNHLYFYWYRQILGQKVEFLVSFYNNEISEKSEIFDDQFSVERPDGSNFTLKIRSTKLEDSAMYFCASIVDTANTIYFGEGSWLTVV.

V is TRBV5-1 and J is TRBJ2-3; D is possibly TRBD1 (6 bases). The CDR3 extends over 14 amino acids. V lost 1 base and J 3 bases, leaving 9 bases between the germline ends. Germline V CDR1 and CDR2: SGHRS, YFSETQ. The DNA of the CDR3 is TGCGCCAGCAGCTTGCGAGGGGGAACAGATACGCAGTATTTT. Its protein is CASSLRGGTDTQYF.

This chain joins TRBV10-2 and TRBJ1-2; D is unclear. V was cut by 3 bases and J by 3 bases, with 11 bases left in between. This CDR3 spans 14 amino acids. Germline assignment: CDR1 WSHSY and CDR2 SAAADI. Here the CDR3 DNA reads TGCGCCAGCAGTGATCGCGGGCCGGACTATGGCTACACCTTC. This codes for CASSDRGPDYGYTF.

V gene TRBV28 combines with J gene TRBJ1-6, with a weak D call TRBD1 (6 bases). V lost 6 bases and J lost 0, with 9 bases in between. Germline V gene lookup returns CDR1 MDHEN and CDR2 SYDVKM. The CDR3 is made up of 15 amino acids. The DNA for the CDR3 is TGTGCCAGCAGGGGACAAGGCTCCTATAATTCACCCCTCCACTTT. Protein product: CASRGQGSYNSPLHF.

V gene TRBV5-1 combines with J gene TRBJ2-7; D unresolved. V lost 0 bases and J lost 6, with 13 bases in between. This CDR3 comprises 14 residues. CDR1 SGHRS and CDR2 YFSETQ come from the germline V gene. The CDR3 region has the DNA TGCGCCAGCAGCTTGGGTCGGGTCCGTGTCGAGCAGTACTTC. It codes for CASSLGRVRVEQYF.

This clone occurred once. The chain has TRBV6-5 and TRBJ1-2; D is possibly TRBD1 (5 bases). Trimming cost V 6 bases and J 2 bases, with 13 bases left between them. The CDR3 loop spans 14 amino acids. The germline V gene has CDR1 MNHEY and CDR2 SVGAGI. CDR3 sequence (DNA): TGTGCCAGCAGGCCTTTGGACACCAACTATGGCTACACCTTC. It codes for CASRPLDTNYGYTF.

The rearrangement joins TRBV24-1 to TRBJ2-1; possible D gene TRBD1, 8 bases. This CDR3 is 17 amino acids long. Trimming shortened V by 5 bases and J by 6 bases, and 22 bases separated the two germline ends. Germline CDR1 reads KGHDR; CDR2 reads SFDVKD. The CDR3 sequence: CATSGTRQGRVSNEQFF. CDR3 sequence (DNA): TGTGCCACCAGTGGCACAAGACAGGGGAGGGTGAGCAATGAGCAGTTCTTC.

V and J are TRBV28 and TRBJ2-7; 8 bases match TRBD2. V was clipped by 2 bases and J by 6 bases; unmatched bases: 6. Germline V gene sequence: CDR1 MDHEN, CDR2 SYDVKM. This CDR3 is built from 14 residues. CDR3 nucleotides: TGTGCCAGCAGTTTAGGGACTAGGGCAGGCGAGCAGTACTTC. Translated, it gives CASSLGTRAGEQYF.

In its sample, this clone was seen a few times. The rearrangement uses TRBV5-4 and TRBJ2-5; 10 positions match TRBD1. The CDR3 is 16 residues long. The junction had 5 bases not matched to a gene; V was cut back by 3 bases and J by 0 bases. CDR1 is SGHNT and CDR2 is YYREEE in the germline V gene (reference sequence). CDR3 sequence: CASSSWDRGYQETQYF. CDR3 in DNA: TGTGCCAGCAGCTCCTGGGACAGGGGATACCAAGAGACCCAGTACTTC.

The rearrangement joins TRBV7-3 to TRBJ2-7; no definite D call. The V end was cut by 4 bases, the J end by 6 bases, with 13 bases between. Germline loops: CDR1 SGHTA, CDR2 FQGTGA. The CDR3 runs 13 residues. This CDR3 is CASSSYTTSEQYF. CDR3 coding DNA: TGTGCCAGCAGCTCCTACACTACGAGCGAGCAGTACTTC.

This rearrangement joins TRBV6-5 to TRBJ2-1, with a weak D call TRBD2 (6 bases). The CDR3 has 12 residues. V was pared by 5 bases and J by 11 bases, with 13 bases between. The V gene's germline CDR1 is MNHEY and CDR2 SVGAGI. CDR3 sequence: CASSRGTDQQFF. The DNA of the CDR3 is TGTGCCAGCAGTCGCGGGACGGACCAGCAGTTCTTC.

The genes are TRBV19 and TRBJ1-4; tentatively, D is TRBD1 (6 bases). The CDR3 spans 15 residues. V lost 7 bases and J 8 bases, leaving 20 bases between the germline ends. Germline loops: CDR1 LNHDA, CDR2 SQIVND (reference sequence). In DNA form, the CDR3 reads TGTGCCAGTACCGTGGGGGCCGGCACTCGAGAAAAACTGTTTTTT. This codes for CASTVGAGTREKLFF.

The count of this clone is one. The DNA for the CDR3 is TGTGCCTGGATCCACTACAGGGGGAATGGCTACACCTTC. As protein: CAWIHYRGNGYTF. The J gene is TRBJ1-2, the V gene TRBV30; 8 bases are a match to TRBD1. The CDR3 extends over 13 amino acids. Trimming cost V 4 bases and J 6 bases; bases outside gene matches: 7. Germline lookup yields CDR1 GTSNPN and CDR2 SVGIG (reference sequence).

This clone was recorded once. In DNA, the CDR3 is TGTGCCAGCAGCACAATCGACACAGATACGCAGTATTTT. It specifies CASSTIDTDTQYF. The chain has TRBV27 and TRBJ2-3; D uncertain. The V and J ends lost 6 bases and 2 bases respectively, with 9 bases between them. Germline lookup yields CDR1 MNHEY and CDR2 SMNVEV (reference sequence). The CDR3 length is 13 residues.

This clone is a singleton in its sample. The V gene is TRBV28, the J gene TRBJ1-2; 8 positions agree with TRBD1. The length of the CDR3 is 15 residues. V shed 5 bases, J shed 10 bases, and the junction held 15 bases outside the gene matches. CDR1 is MDHEN, CDR2 SYDVKM, per germline. In DNA, the CDR3 is TGTGCCAGCAGTAACTACCGGACAGGGCCTTTTGACTACACCTTC. This codes for CASSNYRTGPFDYTF.

The chain has TRBV5-4 and TRBJ1-1; maybe TRBD1 (5 bases). The V and J ends lost 3 bases and 5 bases respectively, with 14 bases between them. The CDR3 is 14 residues long. Germline lookup yields CDR1 SGHNT and CDR2 YYREEE (reference sequence). The CDR3 protein is CASSSRERQTEAFF. CDR3 sequence (DNA): TGTGCCAGCAGCTCGCGGGAAAGACAGACTGAAGCTTTCTTT.

This clone was detected a few times. The genes are TRBV19 and TRBJ1-1, with unresolved D. CDR3 length: 13 residues. CDR1 is LNHDA and CDR2 is SQIVND in the germline V gene (reference sequence). Trimming shortened V by 4 bases and J by 1 base, and 7 bases separated the two germline ends. CDR3 residues: CASSTHRNTEAFF. The CDR3 coding sequence is TGTGCCAGTAGTACCCACAGGAACACTGAAGCTTTCTTT.

This chain uses TRBV7-2 with TRBJ2-3, with D perhaps matching TRBD1 (6 bases). Between the trimmed V and J ends, which lost 5 bases and 3 bases, there was a span of 15 bases. There are 15 residues in the CDR3. The germline V gene has CDR1 SGHTA and CDR2 FQGNSA. The CDR3 DNA reads TGTGCCAGCAGCCCCCAGGGGCTTGCAACAGATACGCAGTATTTT. This gives the protein CASSPQGLATDTQYF.

This chain uses TRBV2 with TRBJ2-5; D might be TRBD1 (6 bases). The CDR3 length is 18 residues. V shed 4 bases and J shed 7 bases, with 28 bases lying between them. Germline V gene lookup returns CDR1 SNHLY and CDR2 FYNNEI. The CDR3 DNA sequence: TGTGCCAGCAGTGTATTGGGTGTCCAGGGGCCCCACCCGGGGACCCAGTACTTC. Protein: CASSVLGVQGPHPGTQYF.

V is TRBV5-4 and J is TRBJ2-7; D is uncertain. Germline V lookup: CDR1 SGHNT, CDR2 YYREEE (reference sequence). The CDR3 covers 14 residues. V lost 1 base to trimming and J lost 4 bases, with 12 bases between them. CDR3 in DNA: TGTGCCAGCAGCTTGTTTAGCAGTCAGTACGAGCAGTACTTC. The encoded protein is CASSLFSSQYEQYF.